A selection of T cell receptor beta chains follows, all from one sample in a study of T cells in Graves' hyperthyroidism and ophthalmopathy. TCRdb recomputed calls from the multiplex PCR reads with MiXCR, one row per CDR3 protein. Among around 700,000 distinct CDR3 sequences, 15% to 20% were seen once, and the ten largest hold 16%. The sequenced sample was blood. The receptors were gathered from a woman in her 50s with Graves' hyperthyroidism that later progressed to Graves' ophthalmopathy. Both conserved end residues are part of each CDR3. A D gene is named only where the DNA matches it firmly. For some rows the clone size is stated as once, few or many, or as a class when expanded; others skip it.

V: TRBV5-4; J: TRBJ1-2; D: NA; size: NA; CDR3: CASSLGGGDNYGYTF; DNA: TGTGCCAGCAGCCTGGGTGGGGGGGATAACTATGGCTACACCTTC
V: TRBV5-5; J: TRBJ1-4; D: TRBD1; size: NA; CDR3: CASSFTGQDEEKLFF; DNA: TGTGCCAGCAGCTTTACGGGACAGGACGAGGAAAAACTGTTTTTT
V: TRBV3-1; J: TRBJ2-5; D: NA; size: many; CDR3: CASSQTRKETQYF; DNA: TGTGCCAGCAGCCAAACGAGAAAAGAGACCCAGTACTTC
V: TRBV11-2; J: TRBJ2-7; D: NA; size: NA; CDR3: CASSLEGVRSYEQYF; DNA: TGTGCCAGCAGCTTAGAGGGGGTTAGGAGCTACGAGCAGTACTTC
V: TRBV27; J: TRBJ1-4; D: NA; size: few; CDR3: CASSLGDWGGSNEKLFF; DNA: TGTGCCAGCAGTTTAGGCGATTGGGGTGGGTCTAATGAAAAACTGTTTTTT
V: TRBV11-2; J: TRBJ1-4; D: NA; size: many; CDR3: CASSFQGINEKLFF; DNA: TGTGCCAGCAGCTTCCAAGGGATTAATGAAAAACTGTTTTTT
V: TRBV7-9; J: TRBJ2-4; D: TRBD2; size: once; CDR3: CASSSTSGRLAKNIQYF; DNA: TGTGCCAGCAGCTCTACTAGCGGGAGATTAGCCAAAAACATTCAGTACTTC
V: TRBV6-9; J: TRBJ2-5; D: NA; size: NA; CDR3: CASSYSRRTQETQYF; DNA: TGTGCCAGCAGTTATTCTCGACGGACCCAAGAGACCCAGTACTTC
V: TRBV11-2; J: TRBJ2-3; D: TRBD1; size: many; CDR3: CASSRDRATDTQYF; DNA: TGTGCCAGCAGCCGAGACAGGGCCACAGATACGCAGTATTTT
V: TRBV20-1; J: TRBJ2-7; D: TRBD1; size: many; CDR3: CSADRQGAYEQYF; DNA: TGCAGTGCCGACCGACAGGGGGCCTACGAGCAGTACTTC
V: TRBV5-6; J: TRBJ1-2; D: NA; size: many; CDR3: CASSGGPTMPNYGYTF; DNA: TGTGCCAGCAGCGGAGGACCGACCATGCCTAACTATGGCTACACCTTC
V: TRBV10-3; J: TRBJ2-2; D: NA; size: once; CDR3: CAITDSPRGDTGELFF; DNA: TGTGCCATCACCGATTCCCCCCGCGGTGACACCGGGGAGCTGTTTTTT
V: TRBV27; J: TRBJ2-7; D: NA; size: few; CDR3: CASSWGPGEQYF; DNA: TGTGCCAGCAGTTGGGGGCCGGGGGAGCAGTACTTC
V: TRBV20-1; J: TRBJ2-3; D: TRBD2; size: NA; CDR3: CSARITSGGLTDTQYF; DNA: TGCAGTGCTCGTATTACTAGCGGGGGCCTCACAGATACGCAGTATTTT
V: TRBV11-2; J: TRBJ2-7; D: NA; size: many; CDR3: CASSLMWEQYF; DNA: TGTGCCAGCAGCTTGATGTGGGAGCAGTACTTC
V: TRBV7-6; J: TRBJ2-1; D: TRBD2; size: NA; CDR3: CASSSAGTSGYNEQFF; DNA: TGTGCCAGCAGCTCCGCCGGGACTAGCGGTTACAATGAGCAGTTCTTC
V: TRBV12-3/TRBV12-4; J: TRBJ2-7; D: NA; size: NA; CDR3: CASSLFPTYEQYF; DNA: TGTGCCAGCAGTTTATTCCCGACCTACGAGCAGTACTTC
V: TRBV3-1; J: TRBJ2-6; D: NA; size: NA; CDR3: CASSLLSGANVLTF; DNA: TGTGCCAGCAGCCTACTCTCTGGGGCCAACGTCCTGACTTTC
V: TRBV2; J: TRBJ1-1; D: NA; size: many; CDR3: CASSDSRVNTEAFF; DNA: TGTGCCAGCAGTGATAGCAGGGTGAACACTGAAGCTTTCTTT
V: TRBV2; J: TRBJ2-5; D: TRBD2; size: many; CDR3: CASTAERGVGETQYF; DNA: TGTGCCAGCACCGCCGAGCGGGGGGTCGGAGAGACCCAGTACTTC
V: TRBV6-1; J: TRBJ1-1; D: NA; size: many; CDR3: CASSQANMNTEAFF; DNA: TGTGCCAGCAGCCAGGCGAACATGAACACTGAAGCTTTCTTT
V: TRBV12-3/TRBV12-4; J: TRBJ1-5; D: TRBD1; size: NA; CDR3: CASSYGRTGGREPQHF; DNA: TGTGCCAGCAGCTACGGTAGGACAGGGGGCAGGGAGCCCCAGCATTTT
V: TRBV19; J: TRBJ1-1; D: NA; size: many; CDR3: CASSSRAGAGTTEAFF; DNA: TGTGCCAGTAGTTCCCGGGCAGGGGCGGGCACCACTGAAGCTTTCTTT
V: TRBV29-1; J: TRBJ1-1; D: TRBD1; size: NA; CDR3: CSAYRGSMNTEAFF; DNA: TGCAGCGCTTACAGGGGATCCATGAACACTGAAGCTTTCTTT
V: TRBV6-5; J: TRBJ1-4; D: NA; size: few; CDR3: CASSSRRVTNEKLFF; DNA: TGTGCCAGCAGTTCCCGCCGGGTAACTAATGAAAAACTGTTTTTT
V: TRBV6-1; J: TRBJ1-5; D: NA; size: few; CDR3: CASSEHGSQGQPQHF; DNA: TGTGCCAGCAGTGAACACGGATCCCAGGGTCAGCCCCAGCATTTT
V: TRBV10-1; J: TRBJ1-5; D: NA; size: NA; CDR3: CASSGYRDQPQHF; DNA: TGCGCCAGCAGTGGGTACCGGGACCAGCCCCAGCATTTT
V: TRBV19; J: TRBJ2-6; D: NA; size: NA; CDR3: CATKAGANVLTF; DNA: TGTGCCACCAAAGCTGGGGCCAACGTCCTGACTTTC